The next 23 T cell receptor beta chains were all read from a single sample in a study of CD4 and CD8 cells across lung adenocarcinoma regions. TCRdb called the PCR reads again in MiXCR, with one record for every CDR3 protein. The data contain several thousand distinct CDR3 sequences, roughly 57% of them singletons. The material sequenced was CD8+ T cells from the center of a lung tumor. Source of these receptors: a male donor with lung adenocarcinoma. The CD4 and CD8 labels of this study may be unreliable.

The CDR3: CASKSGSYNEQFF. In DNA form, the CDR3 reads TGTGCCAGCAAAAGCGGGAGCTACAATGAGCAGTTCTTC. The rearrangement joins TRBV6-1 to TRBJ2-1; the match to TRBD2 covers 8 bases. Germline V gene lookup returns CDR1 MNHNS and CDR2 SASEGT. V shed 7 bases, J shed 3 bases, and the junction held 2 bases outside the gene matches. The CDR3 runs 13 residues.

The chain is built from TRBV6-1 and TRBJ2-5; D is possibly TRBD2 (6 bases). The J call may be in error: the DNA end matches TRBJ2-7 better. Per the germline V gene, CDR1 is MNHNS and CDR2 is SASEGT. There are 13 residues in the CDR3. The CDR3: CATNPGLFYEQYF. CDR3 coding DNA: TGTGCCACAAACCCGGGACTGTTCTACGAGCAGTACTTC.

The sample holds a few counts of this clonotype. The rearrangement links TRBV7-8 to TRBJ2-1; TRBD1 is a possible D gene (6 bases). TRBJ2-7 explains the end of the DNA better; the J call may be wrong. The CDR3 spans 17 residues. CDR1 is SGHVS, CDR2 FQNEAQ, per germline. The CDR3 nucleotides read TGTGCCAGCAGCTCAGACCTTGGGACATTGTTTTCCTACGAGCAGTACTTC. It encodes CASSSDLGTLFSYEQYF.

The V gene is TRBV6-1, the J gene TRBJ2-1; D is undetermined. This CDR3 is built from 11 residues. Deletions cut 7 bases from V and 3 bases from J, with 4 bases between. Germline values: CDR1 MNHNS, CDR2 SASEGT. CDR3 nucleotide sequence: TGTGCCAGCACGGGCTACAATGAGCAGTTCTTC. It encodes CASTGYNEQFF.

The chain recombines TRBV6-1 with TRBJ2-5; a possible D gene is TRBD2 (5 bases). The CDR3 sequence is 14 residues long. The V and J ends lost 4 bases and 8 bases respectively, with 17 bases between them. The germline CDR1 and CDR2 sequences are MNHNS and SASEGT. In DNA, the CDR3 is TGTGCCAGCAGTGGCGGGCGAGAAATCGATACCCAGTACTTC. It translates to CASSGGREIDTQYF.

The rearrangement joins TRBV6-1 to TRBJ1-2; D not resolved. The germline V gene has CDR1 MNHNS and CDR2 SASEGT. The CDR3 consists of 13 residues. V was shortened by 7 bases and J by 0 bases, with 9 bases between the two germline ends. CDR3 region: CASMRSSNYGYTF. The CDR3 DNA follows: TGTGCCAGCATGCGGTCATCTAACTATGGCTACACCTTC.

This clonotype was counted ten times or more. The chain couples TRBV6-5 to TRBJ2-7, with D possibly being TRBD1 (5 bases). The CDR3 sequence is 14 residues long. Between the trimmed V and J ends, which lost 4 bases and 0 bases, there was a span of 10 bases. Per the germline V gene, CDR1 is MNHEY and CDR2 is SVGAGI. The CDR3 sequence: CASSLTESSYEQYF. In nucleotides, the CDR3 is TGTGCCAGCAGTTTGACAGAGAGCTCCTACGAGCAGTACTTC.

The V call is TRBV7-2, the J call TRBJ2-5, with D possibly being TRBD1 (6 bases). The CDR3 has 17 residues. From germline, CDR1 is SGHTA and CDR2 FQGNSA. Trimming took 1 base from V and 7 from J, leaving 22 bases between them. CDR3 in amino acids: CASSLGREQGILATQYF. The CDR3 DNA reads TGTGCCAGCAGCTTAGGACGGGAACAGGGTATTTTGGCGACCCAGTACTTC.

This clonotype was detected ten times or more. This chain joins TRBV27 and TRBJ2-1, with 7 bases that match TRBD1. Germline CDR1 is MNHEY and CDR2 is SMNVEV (reference sequence). This CDR3 spans 15 amino acids. V was clipped by 7 bases and J by 7 bases; unmatched bases: 13. The CDR3 DNA reads TGTGCCAGCACCACATACCGGGACAGTCGTAATGAGCAGTTCTTC. Its protein product is CASTTYRDSRNEQFF.

The rearrangement uses TRBV4-1 and TRBJ2-1; 7 bases align to TRBD2. CDR1 and CDR2 (germline): MGHRA, YSYEKL. The CDR3 has 15 amino acids. J lost 1 base, V lost 4 bases, and 4 bases had no gene match. The CDR3 DNA sequence: TGCGCCAGCAGCCCCGCGGGGGATTCCTACAATGAGCAGTTCTTC. Its translation is CASSPAGDSYNEQFF.

The rearrangement joins TRBV4-2 to TRBJ2-5; TRBD1 aligns across 10 bases. Germline CDR1 LGHNA, CDR2 YNFKEQ. V shed 2 bases and J 1 base; nucleotides not matched to a gene: 4. This CDR3 is built from 16 residues. The CDR3 spells CASSQPTGGIQETQYF. CDR3 nucleotide sequence: TGTGCCAGCAGCCAACCGACAGGGGGCATCCAAGAGACCCAGTACTTC.

The rearrangement joins TRBV10-3 to TRBJ2-3; no clear D gene. Per germline, CDR1 ENHRY and CDR2 SYGVKD. Trimming shortened V by 11 bases and J by 1 base, and 13 bases separated the two germline ends. The CDR3 has 13 residues. The CDR3 spells CASGRPGTDTQYF. Here the CDR3 DNA reads TGTGCCTCCGGACGGCCGGGCACAGATACGCAGTATTTT.

This clonotype was seen a single time. This rearrangement joins TRBV6-1 to TRBJ2-3; perhaps TRBD2 as D (6 bases). The CDR3 loop spans 14 amino acids. In germline, CDR1 is MNHNS, CDR2 SASEGT. V shed 7 bases and J shed 0 bases, with 11 bases lying between them. DNA of the CDR3: TGTGCCAGCAACGCGGGGTCTAGCACAGATACGCAGTATTTT. Residues: CASNAGSSTDTQYF.

This clonotype was detected only a few times. This chain joins TRBV4-1 and TRBJ1-5; D is unclear. From germline, CDR1 is MGHRA and CDR2 YSYEKL. Trimming cost V 8 bases and J 4 bases, with 6 bases left between them. The CDR3 is made up of 11 amino acids. The CDR3 is CASGENQPQHF. The CDR3 coding sequence is TGCGCCAGCGGGGAGAATCAGCCCCAGCATTTT.

The rearrangement uses TRBV5-4 and TRBJ2-1; D remains unclear. Trimming pared 0 bases from V and 4 bases from J, leaving 11 bases between. The CDR3 totals 15 residues. CDR1 is SGHNT, CDR2 YYREEE, per germline (reference sequence). CDR3 in DNA: TGTGCCAGCAGCTTGGATGGCGGTGAATACAATGAGCAGTTCTTC. It yields the protein CASSLDGGEYNEQFF.

This clonotype was picked up many times. This CDR3 reads CASSQGGLRTDTQYF. In DNA form, the CDR3 reads TGCGCCAGCAGCCAAGGTGGGCTACGCACAGATACGCAGTATTTT. The V call is TRBV4-1, the J call TRBJ2-3, with D uncertain. Germline lookup yields CDR1 MGHRA and CDR2 YSYEKL. The V end lost 1 base, the J end lost 1 base, and 9 bases lay between the germline ends. This CDR3 is built from 15 residues.

The rearrangement joins TRBV10-2 to TRBJ2-1; D possibly corresponds to TRBD2 (5 bases). V shed 6 bases and J shed 9 bases, with 9 bases lying between them. Germline CDR1 WSHSY, CDR2 SAAADI. This CDR3 region has 11 residues. CDR3 in DNA: TGCGCCAGCAGCGTAGCGCTTGAGCAGTTCTTC. It is translated as CASSVALEQFF.

This clonotype was observed at least ten times. A much larger clone sits a single nucleotide away, making a read error possible. The rearrangement links TRBV6-1 to TRBJ2-1; 11 bases line up with TRBD2. The CDR3 spans 15 residues. V was clipped by 7 bases and J by 8 bases; unmatched bases: 10. CDR1 is MNHNS, CDR2 SASEGT, per germline. CDR3 sequence reads: CASNIKTSGNDEQFF. In nucleotides, the CDR3 is TGTGCCAGCAACATAAAGACTAGCGGGAACGATGAGCAGTTCTTC.

This sequence joins TRBV10-1 and TRBJ2-1; 14 bases match TRBD2. CDR1 and CDR2 from the germline V gene are WNHNN and SYGVQD (reference sequence). V was pared by 5 bases and J by 9 bases, with 3 bases of the junction left unmatched. The CDR3 is made up of 14 amino acids. The CDR3 is CASSPGLAGAEQFF. For the CDR3, the DNA is TGCGCCAGCAGTCCGGGACTAGCGGGAGCTGAGCAGTTCTTC.

The chain carries TRBV6-1 and TRBJ1-1; a possible D gene is TRBD1 (5 bases). Germline V gene data show CDR1 as MNHNS and CDR2 as SASEGT. The CDR3 is 13 residues long. The V end lost 5 bases, the J end lost 0 bases, and 7 bases lay between the germline ends. In nucleotides, the CDR3 is TGTGCCAGCAGTCGGGACGTGAACACTGAAGCTTTCTTT. Amino acids: CASSRDVNTEAFF.

J is TRBJ2-3 and V is TRBV6-5, with D possibly TRBD2 on 6 matching bases. Trimming removed 2 bases at V and 0 bases at J, with 9 bases between. Germline V gene sequence: CDR1 MNHEY, CDR2 SVGAGI. CDR3 length: 15 amino acids. The CDR3 spells CASSYTGTSTDTQYF. CDR3 DNA sequence: TGTGCCAGCAGTTACACCGGGACTAGCACAGATACGCAGTATTTT.

Regarding this clonotype: Germline and junction disagree at one end, which may indicate a read error. V is TRBV6-1 and J is TRBJ2-3; D may match TRBD1 or TRBD2 (6 bases each). The CDR3 spans 15 residues. CDR1 and CDR2 from the germline V gene are MNHNS and SASEGT. The CDR3 DNA reads TGTGCCAGCTCCAACGAGGGGGGAAGCACAGATACGCAGTACTTT. Encoded protein: CASSNEGGSTDTQYF.

At least ten counts were recorded for this clonotype. The gene calls are TRBV6-1 and TRBJ1-6; unclear D gene. The CDR3 consists of 14 residues. Germline V lookup: CDR1 MNHNS, CDR2 SASEGT. V lost 7 bases, J lost 5 bases, and 12 bases lay in between. The DNA for the CDR3 is TGTGCCAGCACCGAGCTAGAGAATAATTCACCCCTCCACTTT. Its protein product is CASTELENNSPLHF.